One sample yielded the 5 T cell receptor beta chains listed below, sequenced in a study of shared clonotypes between healthy human individuals. Profiled with immunoSEQ multiplex PCR; TCRdb holds only in-frame clones, not every one. The sample holds approximately 2,300,000 clones, around 93% seen once. Sequenced sample: naive CD4+ T cells from PBMCs. Subset noted: CD45RA+ positively selected. These receptors all come from a man aged 18 to 30 in good health. Some clones in this sample may be carry-over from other donors' samples.

The chain is built from TRBV7-2 and TRBJ2-7, with 9 bases that match TRBD1. V lost 5 bases, J lost 2 bases, and 7 bases stayed unmatched. Germline V gives CDR1 SGHTA, CDR2 FQGNSA. The CDR3 spans 15 residues. The CDR3 sequence is CASSRVGTGPYEQYF. The CDR3 DNA reads TGTGCCAGCAGCCGTGTAGGGACAGGGCCCTACGAGCAGTACTTC.

The rearrangement joins TRBV9 to TRBJ2-7; the D gene is possibly TRBD1 (5 bases). Between the trimmed V and J ends, which lost 4 bases and 0 bases, there was a span of 11 bases. Germline loops: CDR1 SGDLS, CDR2 YYNGEE. This CDR3 spans 14 amino acids. DNA of the CDR3: TGTGCCAGCAGCAAGGACACGTACTCCTACGAGCAGTACTTC. This codes for CASSKDTYSYEQYF. Full variable domain (remainder filled in from reference TRBV9 and TRBJ2-7): DSGVTQTPKHLITATGQRVTLRCSPRSGDLSVYWYQQSLDQGLQFLIQYYNGEERAKGNILERFSAQQFPDLHSELNLSSLELGDSALYFCASSKDTYSYEQYFGPGTRLTVT.

The V gene is TRBV5-6, the J gene TRBJ2-7, with 11 bases aligning to TRBD2. Trimming took 0 bases from V and 5 from J; bases not matched to a gene: 16. Looked up from germline, CDR1 is SGHDT and CDR2 is YYEEEE. The CDR3 is made up of 19 amino acids. The CDR3 loop is CASSLARLAGTLALHEQYF. The CDR3 DNA sequence: TGTGCCAGCAGCTTGGCTAGACTAGCGGGAACCCTTGCGCTCCACGAGCAGTACTTC.

The chain links TRBV28 to TRBJ1-3, with D possibly TRBD1 on 6 matching bases. The V and J ends lost 3 bases and 6 bases respectively, with 12 bases between them. In germline, CDR1 is MDHEN, CDR2 SYDVKM. There are 14 residues in the CDR3. The CDR3 DNA is TGTGCCAGCAGTTTGGGGACACGCCAAAACACCATATATTTT. Protein sequence: CASSLGTRQNTIYF.

This chain links TRBV27 with TRBJ2-1, with 13 nucleotides matching TRBD2. Per germline, CDR1 MNHEY and CDR2 SMNVEV (reference sequence). V shed 5 bases and J 8 bases; nucleotides not matched to a gene: 15. This CDR3 is 18 amino acids long. CDR3 residues: CASSAGLAGSSVGDEQFF. The CDR3 DNA reads as TGTGCCAGCAGTGCGGGACTAGCGGGGAGTAGCGTCGGCGATGAGCAGTTCTTC.